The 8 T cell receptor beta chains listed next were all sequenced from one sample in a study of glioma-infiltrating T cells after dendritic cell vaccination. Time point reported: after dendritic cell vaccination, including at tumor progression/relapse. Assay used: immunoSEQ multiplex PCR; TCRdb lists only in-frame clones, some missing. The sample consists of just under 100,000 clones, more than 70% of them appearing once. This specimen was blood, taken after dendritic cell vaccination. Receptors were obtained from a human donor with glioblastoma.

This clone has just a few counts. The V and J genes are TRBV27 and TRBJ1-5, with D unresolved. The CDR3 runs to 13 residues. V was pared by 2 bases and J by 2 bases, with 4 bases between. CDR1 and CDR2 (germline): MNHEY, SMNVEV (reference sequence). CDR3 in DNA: TGTGCCAGCAGTTTAATCGGCAATCAGCCCCAGCATTTT. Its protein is CASSLIGNQPQHF.

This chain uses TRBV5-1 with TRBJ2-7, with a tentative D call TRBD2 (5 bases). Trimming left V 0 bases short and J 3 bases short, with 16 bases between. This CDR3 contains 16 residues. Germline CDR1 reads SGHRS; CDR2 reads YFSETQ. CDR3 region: CASSLERDVGFYEQYF. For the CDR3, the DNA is TGCGCCAGCAGCTTGGAGAGGGATGTAGGGTTCTACGAGCAGTACTTC.

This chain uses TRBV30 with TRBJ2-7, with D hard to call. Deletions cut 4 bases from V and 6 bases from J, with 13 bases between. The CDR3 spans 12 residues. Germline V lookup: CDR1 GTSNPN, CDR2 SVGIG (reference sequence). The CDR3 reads CAWKVWSGEQYF. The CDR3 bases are TGTGCCTGGAAGGTATGGTCGGGCGAGCAGTACTTC.

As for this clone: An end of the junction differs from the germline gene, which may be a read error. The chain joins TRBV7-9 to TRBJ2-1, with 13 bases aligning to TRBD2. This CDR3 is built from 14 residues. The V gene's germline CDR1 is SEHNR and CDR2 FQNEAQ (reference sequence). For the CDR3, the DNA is TGTGCCAGCAGCTTATTACTAGCGGGGGGGACCTGGATCTTC. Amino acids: CASSLLLAGGTWIF. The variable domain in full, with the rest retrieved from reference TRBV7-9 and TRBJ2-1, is DTGVSQNPRHKITKRGQNVTFRCDPISEHNRLYWYRQTLGQGPEFLTYFQNEAQLEKSRLLSDRFSAERPKGSFSTLEIQRTEQGDSAMYLCASSLLLAGGTWIFGPGTRLTVL.

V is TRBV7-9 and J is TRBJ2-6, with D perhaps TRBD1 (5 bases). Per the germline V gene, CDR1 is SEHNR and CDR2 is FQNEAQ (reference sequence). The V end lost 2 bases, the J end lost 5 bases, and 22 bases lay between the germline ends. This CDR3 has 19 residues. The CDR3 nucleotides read TGTGCCAGCAGCTTAAGTTTATACCATGGACAAAGTCGGGCCAACGTCCTGACTTTC. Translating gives CASSLSLYHGQSRANVLTF.

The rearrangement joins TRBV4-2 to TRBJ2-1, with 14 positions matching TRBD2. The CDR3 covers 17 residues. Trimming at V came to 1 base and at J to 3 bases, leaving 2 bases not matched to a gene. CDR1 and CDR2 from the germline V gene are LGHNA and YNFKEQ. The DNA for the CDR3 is TGTGCCAGCAGCCAAGGGGGACTAGCGGGGGACTACAATGAGCAGTTCTTC. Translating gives CASSQGGLAGDYNEQFF.

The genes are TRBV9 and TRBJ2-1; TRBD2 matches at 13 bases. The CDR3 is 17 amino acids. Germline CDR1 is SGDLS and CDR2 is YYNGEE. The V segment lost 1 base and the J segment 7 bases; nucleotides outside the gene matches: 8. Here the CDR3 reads CASSVTPTSGRSNEQFF. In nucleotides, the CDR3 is TGTGCCAGCAGCGTAACCCCGACTAGCGGGAGGAGTAATGAGCAGTTCTTC.

For the CDR3, the DNA is TGTGCCAGCAGCGTCGGAGCGGGAGAATATCCTGAGCAGTACTTC. Translated: CASSVGAGEYPEQYF. The chain has TRBV9 and TRBJ2-7, with TRBD2 matching over 8 bases. The CDR3 is made up of 15 amino acids. CDR1 is SGDLS and CDR2 is YYNGEE in the germline V gene. Trimming at V came to 2 bases and at J to 7 bases, leaving 11 bases not matched to a gene.